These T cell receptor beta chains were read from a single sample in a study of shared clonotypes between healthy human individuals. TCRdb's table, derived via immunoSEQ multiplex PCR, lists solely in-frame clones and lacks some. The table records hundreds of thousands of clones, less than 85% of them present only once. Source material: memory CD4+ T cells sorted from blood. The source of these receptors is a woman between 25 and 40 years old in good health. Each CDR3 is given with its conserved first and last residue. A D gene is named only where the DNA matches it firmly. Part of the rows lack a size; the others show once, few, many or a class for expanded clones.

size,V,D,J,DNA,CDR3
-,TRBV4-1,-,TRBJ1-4,TGCGCCAGCAGCCAAGGACAGGCTACGACTAATGAAAAACTGTTTTTT,CASSQGQATTNEKLFF
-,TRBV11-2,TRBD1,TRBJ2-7,TGTGCCAGCACCCTGGGACAGGGGGATTGGGCCTACGAGCAGTACTTC,CASTLGQGDWAYEQYF
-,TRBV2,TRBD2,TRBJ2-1,TGTGCCAGCCTAGCGGGCCAACCCTACAATGAGCAGTTCTTC,CASLAGQPYNEQFF
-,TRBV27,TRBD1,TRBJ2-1,TGTGCCAGCAGTTACAGGGGGCGCGCCCATGAGCAGTTCTTC,CASSYRGRAHEQFF
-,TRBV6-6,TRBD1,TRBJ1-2,TGTGCCGCAAGGACAGGTCGGGTCTCCTATGGCTACACCTTC,CAARTGRVSYGYTF
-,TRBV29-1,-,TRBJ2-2,TGCAGCGTTGGGGGGACCGGGGAGCTGTTTTTT,CSVGGTGELFF
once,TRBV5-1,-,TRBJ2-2,TGCGCCAGCAGCGGGACCGGGACAACGAACACCGGGGGGCTGTTTTTT,CASSGTGTTNTGGLFF
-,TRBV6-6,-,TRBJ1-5,TGTGCCAGCAGAGCACAGGGTGGCAATCAGCCCCAGCATTTT,CASRAQGGNQPQHF
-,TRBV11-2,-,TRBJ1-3,TGTGCCGGGAAAGCGGGGGCTGGAAACACCATATATTTT,CAGKAGAGNTIYF
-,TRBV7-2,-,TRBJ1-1,TGTGCCAGCAGCTTAAGGGGGAATTCCGAAGCTTTCTTT,CASSLRGNSEAFF
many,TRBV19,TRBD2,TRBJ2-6,TGTGCCAGTAGTCGACTAGCGGGGCCCTCTGGGGCCAACGTCCTGACTTTC,CASSRLAGPSGANVLTF
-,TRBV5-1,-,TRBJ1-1,TGCGCCAGCAGCTTGGACTCGGGGGCCCCCGGAGAAGCTTTCTTT,CASSLDSGAPGEAFF
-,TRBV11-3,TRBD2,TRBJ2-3,TGTGCCAGCAGCGCTAGCGGGAGTTTCCCAGATACGCAGTATTTT,CASSASGSFPDTQYF
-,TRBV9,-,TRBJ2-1,TGTGCCAGCAGCCCAACGACCTACAATGAGCAGTTCTTC,CASSPTTYNEQFF
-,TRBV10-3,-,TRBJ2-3,TGTGCCATCAGTGATTGGGGGGAGGAGTTTGCAGATACGCAGTATTTT,CAISDWGEEFADTQYF
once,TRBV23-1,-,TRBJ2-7,TGCGCCAGCAGTCAAGTCGCCCAGGGGGCTACTAGCGGTCCTTACTCCTACGAGCAGTACTTC,CASSQVAQGATSGPYSYEQYF
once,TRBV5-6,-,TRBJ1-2,TGTGCCAGCAGCTTTATCCTGCAGGGCGGCTACACCTTC,CASSFILQGGYTF
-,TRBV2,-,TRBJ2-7,TGTGCCAGCCATATAGGCCGGCACGAGCAGTACTTC,CASHIGRHEQYF
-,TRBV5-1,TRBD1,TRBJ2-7,TGCGCCAGCAGCCCTACAGGGGCCTTATATTCCTACGAGCAGTACTTC,CASSPTGALYSYEQYF
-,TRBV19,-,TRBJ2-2,TGTGCCAGTAGTATAATTCTCCTTAACACCGGGGAGCTGTTTTTT,CASSIILLNTGELFF
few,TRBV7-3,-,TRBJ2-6,TGTGCCAGCAGCTTGGCCTTGGGCTACTCTGGGGCCAACGTCCTGACTTTC,CASSLALGYSGANVLTF
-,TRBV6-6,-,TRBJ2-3,TGTGCCAGCGCCGGGGCAGATACGCAGTATTTT,CASAGADTQYF
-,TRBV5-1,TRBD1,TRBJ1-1,TGCGCCAGCAGCAAGGGACAGGGGGCGCGGGAAGTCGCTGAAGCTTTCTTT,CASSKGQGAREVAEAFF
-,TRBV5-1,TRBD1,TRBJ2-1,TGCGCCAGCAGCCCTACTCCGGGACAGGTAAAGGAGCAGTTCTTC,CASSPTPGQVKEQFF
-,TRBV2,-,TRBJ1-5,TGTGCCAGCAGTGAACTACAGACCAATCAGCCCCAGCATTTT,CASSELQTNQPQHF
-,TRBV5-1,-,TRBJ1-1,TGCGCCAGCAGCTTCGAGGGCACTGAAGCTTTCTTT,CASSFEGTEAFF
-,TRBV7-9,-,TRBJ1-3,TGTGCCAGCAGCTTACACCAGTCTGGAAACACCATATATTTT,CASSLHQSGNTIYF
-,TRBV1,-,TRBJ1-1,TGCACCAGCAGCCGGCCGGCGCGGGGGACGAGGAACACTGAAGCTTTCTTT,CTSSRPARGTRNTEAFF
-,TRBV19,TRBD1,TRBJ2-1,TGTGCCAGTAGTGATCAGGGGGACGCCTCCTACAATGAGCAGTTCTTC,CASSDQGDASYNEQFF
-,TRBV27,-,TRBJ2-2,TGTGCCAGCAGTCTTAGCCGGGACAAGAACACCGGGGAGCTGTTTTTT,CASSLSRDKNTGELFF
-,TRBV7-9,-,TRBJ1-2,TGTGCCAGCAGCCCTACGGACCACTCTGGCTACACCTTC,CASSPTDHSGYTF
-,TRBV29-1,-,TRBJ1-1,TGCAGCGGCTGGGGAGGACAGAACACTGAAGCTTTCTTT,CSGWGGQNTEAFF
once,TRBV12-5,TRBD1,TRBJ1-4,TGTGCTAGTGTCCCAGGGGGTGAAAAACTGTTTTTT,CASVPGGEKLFF
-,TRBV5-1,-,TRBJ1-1,TGCGCCAGCAGCGGAGGGGGTCGAAACACTGAAGCTTTCTTT,CASSGGGRNTEAFF
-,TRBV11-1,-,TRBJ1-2,TGTGCCAGCAGCTTAGCAGGGGTTGATGGCTACACCTTC,CASSLAGVDGYTF
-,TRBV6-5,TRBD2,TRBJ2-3,TGTGCCAGCAGTTACGGAGCGGGAGGAACAGATACGCAGTATTTT,CASSYGAGGTDTQYF
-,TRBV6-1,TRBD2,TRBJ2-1,TGTGCCAGCAGTGGGCTAGCGGGAAGCAATGAGCAGTTCTTC,CASSGLAGSNEQFF
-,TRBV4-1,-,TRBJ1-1,TGCGCCAGCAGCCAAGATCTGAGGAAGAACACTGAAGCTTTCTTT,CASSQDLRKNTEAFF
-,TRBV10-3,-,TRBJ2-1,TGTGCCATCAAGGCAGGGGATCGGAATGAGCAGTTCTTC,CAIKAGDRNEQFF
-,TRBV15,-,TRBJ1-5,TGTGCCACCAGCAGAGTCGACCGGGACACTTATCAGCCCCAGCATTTT,CATSRVDRDTYQPQHF
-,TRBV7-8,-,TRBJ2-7,TGTGCCAGCAGCTCCGCCTACGAGCAGTACTTC,CASSSAYEQYF
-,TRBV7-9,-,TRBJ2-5,TGTGCCAGCAGCAGGAGGCGGGAGACCCAGTACTTC,CASSRRRETQYF
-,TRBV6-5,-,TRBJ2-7,TGTGCCAGCAGTTACTCGGGGCACGGGCTCTACGAGCAGTACTTC,CASSYSGHGLYEQYF
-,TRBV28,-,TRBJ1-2,TGTGCCAGCACGGAGGGAACTAACTATGGCTACACCTTC,CASTEGTNYGYTF
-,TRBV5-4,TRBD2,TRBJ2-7,TGTGCCAGCAGCTTGGGATCGGGCGGGAGGCTTGACGAGCAGTACTTC,CASSLGSGGRLDEQYF
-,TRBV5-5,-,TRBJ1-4,TGTGCCAGCAGCTTATTGACCGCCGGGGAAAAACTGTTTTTT,CASSLLTAGEKLFF
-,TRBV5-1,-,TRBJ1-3,TGCGCCAGCAGCTGGGCCCCCCACACAGAATTACCTGGAAACACCATATATTTT,CASSWAPHTELPGNTIYF
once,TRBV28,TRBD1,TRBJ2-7,TGTGCCAGCACTAAGGCAGGGGGCCTCGTTGGGCAGTACTTC,CASTKAGGLVGQYF
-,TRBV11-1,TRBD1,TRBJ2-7,TGTGCCAGCAGACAGTGGACAGGACCCCTCTACGAGCAGTACTTC,CASRQWTGPLYEQYF
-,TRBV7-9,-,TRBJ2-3,TGTGCCAGCAGCCTGCTGGATTTCACAGATACGCAGTATTTT,CASSLLDFTDTQYF
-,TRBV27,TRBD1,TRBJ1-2,TGTGCCAGCAGTTATGGGGACAGGGGAGGTAGGGATGGCTACACCTTC,CASSYGDRGGRDGYTF
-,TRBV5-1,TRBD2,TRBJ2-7,TGCGCCAGCAGCACCGGACTAGTAGTGGGATACGAGCAGTACTTC,CASSTGLVVGYEQYF
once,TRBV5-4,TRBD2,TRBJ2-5,TGTGCCAGCAGCTTGCGGCGGGAGGGAGAGACCCAGTACTTC,CASSLRREGETQYF
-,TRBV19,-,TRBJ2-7,TGTGCCAGTAGTATAGCCGCTGGCGGGGCCTTTGTGAAGCAGTACTTC,CASSIAAGGAFVKQYF
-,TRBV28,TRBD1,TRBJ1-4,TGTGCCAGCAGAACCGGGACAGCAGAAAAACTGTTTTTT,CASRTGTAEKLFF
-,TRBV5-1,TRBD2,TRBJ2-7,TGCGCCAGCAGCTTGAATGCGGGAGGGACCTCCTACGAGCAGTACTTC,CASSLNAGGTSYEQYF
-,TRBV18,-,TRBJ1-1,TGTGCCAGCTCACCGGAGGGGTTGAACACTGAAGCTTTCTTT,CASSPEGLNTEAFF
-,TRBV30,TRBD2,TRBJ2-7,TGTGCCTGGAGTGTCGGACTAGCGGGCTACGAGCAGTACTTC,CAWSVGLAGYEQYF